The present entry profiles one T cell receptor (beta chain) with its context. The source of the sample is a study of CD8 T cells in Susac syndrome. Germline V CDR1 and CDR2: MGHRA, YSYEKL. V dropped 1 base and J dropped 4 bases, with 8 bases sitting between them. The CDR3 is 14 residues long. Sequencing of TCR beta was performed on blood CD8+ T cells and on blood CD4+ T cells. The TEMRA cells underwent FACS enrichment, while the CD8+ and CD4+ T cells underwent negative isolation. Random hexamers were used to reverse transcribe the RNA input (about 0.5 to 1 ug). Amplification of TCR beta CDR3 was carried out by immunoSEQ multiplex PCR, which covered 54 Vbeta and 13 Jbeta segments. TCRdb re-called the immunoSEQ multiplex PCR reads through MiXCR, storing one row per CDR3 protein. Seen here are 20,000 or so distinct CDR3 sequences, approximately 95% observed once, and the top ten hold 0.2% to 0.3%.

The sequence was collected from a human donor in good health. Sequenced: CD8+ T cells from PBMCs. The gene calls are TRBV4-1 and TRBJ2-1; a possible D gene is TRBD2 (6 bases). The CDR3 here is CASSQAGAYNEQFF. CDR3 bases: TGCGCCAGCAGCCAAGCGGGAGCTTACAATGAGCAGTTCTTC.